This TCR beta chain was sequenced during a study of regulatory T cells in long-lasting Graves disease. Study outcomes and limitations: Thyroid tissue was not studied; only peripheral blood was.

The V segment lost 6 bases and the J segment 4 bases; nucleotides outside the gene matches: 6. The CDR3 has 15 residues. Germline V gene lookup returns CDR1 MNHNS and CDR2 SASEGT. This clonotype was recorded at least ten times. Its antigen is unidentified. Both iRepertoire HTBI primers and Arm-PCR of CDR3 regions were used to build the TCR beta libraries. TCRdb re-derived calls from the multiplex PCR reads in MiXCR, one entry per CDR3 protein. The sample has about 460,000 distinct CDR3 sequences; about 15% are singletons. Time point here: newly diagnosed GD, antithyroid drugs for less than 3 months. Construction of the TCR library relied on RNA isolated from PBMCs. These same records also appear under a second study, on T cells in Graves' hyperthyroidism and ophthalmopathy. From that report: Based on clinical symptoms, serum thyroxine and TRAb, thyroid ultrasound and orbital computed tomography, diagnoses were reached. Blood also held most thyroid clonotypes expanded beyond 0.001.

This receptor was taken from a woman aged 50 to 65 with Graves disease. The specimen was peripheral blood mononuclear cells (PBMCs), collected at new diagnosis, from a patient treated with antithyroid drugs. The rearrangement joins TRBV6-1 to TRBJ1-5; 10 nucleotides match TRBD1. The CDR3 is CASRQMGQGNQPQHF. The CDR3 nucleotides are TGTGCCAGCAGGCAAATGGGACAGGGGAATCAGCCCCAGCATTTT.